This T cell receptor beta chain was identified during a study of blood T cells in healthy people across ages (dated by TCRdb to 2013 to 2016). Study-wide context: In model experiments, template switching captured roughly one uniquely barcoded TCR beta cDNA molecule for every two T cells. Age-related changes in TCR beta repertoire diversity were measured in the study by deep sequencing normalized with unique cDNA molecular identifiers. The study analyzed two additional independent replicas of 1 million unique cDNA reads from the same blood draw for two donors, one aged 18 to 30 and one aged 80 or older. Four age groups were formed from the donors: young (average 16 years), middle-aged (more than 35), aged (roughly 56) and long-lived (roughly 88).

The library was obtained by 5' RACE. For sequencing, an Illumina HiSeq 2500 was employed. A second PCR of about 7 to 12 cycles was run with a J-beta primer mix and a sample-barcoded 5' primer. Each TCR beta cDNA molecule received a unique molecular identifier from a template-switch 5' adaptor carrying 12 random nucleotides. Each sample yielded at least 2.5 million CDR3-containing paired-end reads. The Mint cDNA synthesis kit, primed by a TRBC-specific oligonucleotide, was used to synthesize first-strand cDNA from all RNA. Following uracil-DNA glycosylase treatment, a first 18-cycle PCR with universal primers M1SS and BC2_uni_R was performed on all cDNA. The paper's processing steps were these. Normalization of each sample was performed by random selection of 1 million high-quality reads, each carrying a distinct molecular identifier. Instead of being binned into consensus sequences, reads with shared molecular identifiers were discarded. CDR3 identification, clonotype clustering and error correction used MiTCR with a Q25 quality threshold and the strictest error-elimination algorithm. A nonparametric unseen species model using Euler transformation provided a lower-bound estimate of total TCR beta diversity. TCRdb's own reprocessing of the public reads used fastp at Q25 and MiXCR and kept productive beta chains. Rows merge per CDR3 protein into single entries with the most common DNA and genes. None of the V and J calls come from the authors' own analysis; TCRdb made them. Here the sample has more than 750,000 distinct CDR3 sequences; about 27% occur a single time. The biggest ten clones account for 9.5% to 13% of the sample.

Systemically healthy Caucasian individuals from Russia, over 30 in total and aged roughly 6 to 100 years, were included as donors. Each donor gave roughly 9 milliliters of peripheral blood, drawn into EDTA-treated Vacutainer tubes. PBMCs were isolated by Ficoll-Paque density-gradient centrifugation, with at least 7 million obtained per sample. Total RNA, at least 6 micrograms per sample, was extracted from PBMCs with Trizol reagent. Naive CD45RAhigh/CD27high T cell percentages were measured by flow cytometry on a PBMC aliquot from every donor. Remarks on this clonotype: Its recognized antigen is unknown. The input lacks base qualities; no much larger clone sits a single base away.

Study-wide findings and limitations: Compared with the aged group, the long-lived group had more naive CD4+ T cells, fewer expanded clones and increased TCR diversity, a pattern suggesting age selection. Conclusive comparison of naive and antigen-experienced compartments was prevented by the profiling of bulk unsorted PBMCs. The percentage of naive T cells measured by flow cytometry correlated strongly with observed TCR beta diversity. Estimates of total diversity from one million sequenced T cells were regarded as lower bounds and underestimates. Because donor CMV infection status was unknown, age-related changes in expanded clonotypes were potentially confounded. As age increased, observed TCR beta diversity per million T cells dropped in a roughly linear way, and a significant reduction was already evident by age about 40.

From the cysteine up to the phenylalanine, the CDR3 has a length of 13 residues. Only the CDR3 region is kept as DNA, spanning 39 bases read in frame from base 1. For CDR1 and CDR2, the germline V gene (reference sequence) lists SEHNR and FQNEAQ. The same sample was also studied in work on T cells of mothers and their children. As that second study puts it: Nine systemically healthy Caucasian individuals, comprising three mothers and their six children, were included as donors. cDNA synthesis consumed the entire amount of extracted RNA, loaded at 1.5 ug RNA in each 15 ul reaction. In the second PCR, the M1S primer added sample barcodes and 2-4 random nucleotides. More than 8 million TCR beta CDR3 reads were obtained from each mother, and roughly 3 million reads were obtained from each child. Thymic selection similarly shapes TCR recombination output in related and unrelated pairs, with minor effect from inherited differences. Normalized repertoire overlap was always slightly but never significantly higher in related than unrelated mother-child pairs. Persistent microchimeric T cell clones were not detected, at a sensitivity of 85 to 100 clones per million clonotypes. Deep NGS was used in the study to compare the TCR beta repertoires of mothers and children and to look for features that separate related mother-child pairs from unrelated individuals. On average, the children were around 11 +/- 4 years old, while the mothers were approximately 41 +/- 4 years old. After adapter ligation with NEBNext reagents, the libraries were sequenced on Illumina HiSeq 2000 with 100+100 nt paired-end reads. To prevent cross-contamination, the mother and child libraries were prepared a month apart and were sequenced in separate runs. Between roughly 500,000 and 2,000,000 distinct TCR beta clonotypes were identified per donor. Naive TCR beta clonotypes were estimated from low-frequency clonotypes matched to each donor's FACS-determined naive share, without sorting.

The sequence came from a middle-aged woman in good health. The sample comprised blood. The rearrangement joined TRBV7-9 to TRBJ1-1; too little of a D gene remains to name it. The CDR3 region reads CALHEGTNTEAFF. The DNA is as follows: TGTGCTCTCCATGAGGGTACAAACACTGAAGCTTTCTTT.